This record concerns one TCR beta chain sequence. These data come from a study of Graves' ophthalmopathy and Graves' hyperthyroidism. Presentation of ophthalmopathy in the donors involved moderate-to-severe activity, CAS ≥3, NOSPECS ≥4 and a duration under 3 months. Around 9.9 ml of fresh blood yielded the PBMCs by density gradient. The authors amplified TCR beta CDR3 regions, and they did so from RNA transcripts for repertoire sequencing. First-round RT-PCR employed HTBI primers, with a second-round multiplex PCR after it. TCRdb fed the multiplex PCR reads into MiXCR, producing one record per CDR3 protein. Seen here are more than 550,000 distinct CDR3 sequences, approximately 39% observed once, and the top ten hold 3.3%. The germline V gene has CDR1 SNHLY and CDR2 FYNNEI. The CDR3 loop spans 14 amino acids. V lost 8 bases, J lost 18 bases, and 26 bases lay in between.

The sequenced sample consisted of peripheral blood. This sequence was found in an adult man with Graves' ophthalmopathy. The chain uses TRBV2 and TRBJ1-6; D not resolved. CDR3 DNA: TGTGCCAGCTTAATTCGCGTGGTTGGTCACCAAGCCCACTTT. This gives the protein CASLIRVVGHQAHF. Combining the CDR3 with reference TRBV2 and TRBJ1-6 gives the whole variable domain EPEVTQTPSHQVTQMGQEVILRCVPISNHLYFYWYRQILGQKVEFLVSFYNNEISEKSEIFDDQFSVERPDGSNFTLKIRSTKLEDSAMYFCASLIRVVGHQAHFGNGTRLTVT.